The clone carrying this TCR beta chain was detected only a few times. Its antigen is unknown. The CDR3 spans 16 residues. Trimming shortened V by 5 bases and J by 5 bases, and 21 bases separated the two germline ends. Germline V lookup: CDR1 LGHNA, CDR2 YNFKEQ. TCRdb re-called the 5' RACE reads with MiXCR, one entry per CDR3 protein. The sample yields around 300,000 distinct CDR3 sequences, approximately 8% seen once. This entry belongs to a study of T-cell memory formation after mild COVID-19. The study's findings and limits: Second-wave clones peaking on day 37 lacked confirmed SARS-CoV-2 specificity. Clones which contracted sat mainly in CM and EM if CD4+, and in EMRA if CD8+.

J is TRBJ2-5 and V is TRBV4-2; D is unclear. The clonotype comes from a young man who had mild COVID-19 (a few samples of this study predate the infection). Cell type and time point are not known. The source material was PBMCs or a T cell subset sorted from them (not recorded which). CDR3 nucleotide sequence: TGTGCCAGCAGCTCCCAGGCGGATGCTAGTATGGAGACCCAGTACTTC. This encodes CASSSQADASMETQYF.